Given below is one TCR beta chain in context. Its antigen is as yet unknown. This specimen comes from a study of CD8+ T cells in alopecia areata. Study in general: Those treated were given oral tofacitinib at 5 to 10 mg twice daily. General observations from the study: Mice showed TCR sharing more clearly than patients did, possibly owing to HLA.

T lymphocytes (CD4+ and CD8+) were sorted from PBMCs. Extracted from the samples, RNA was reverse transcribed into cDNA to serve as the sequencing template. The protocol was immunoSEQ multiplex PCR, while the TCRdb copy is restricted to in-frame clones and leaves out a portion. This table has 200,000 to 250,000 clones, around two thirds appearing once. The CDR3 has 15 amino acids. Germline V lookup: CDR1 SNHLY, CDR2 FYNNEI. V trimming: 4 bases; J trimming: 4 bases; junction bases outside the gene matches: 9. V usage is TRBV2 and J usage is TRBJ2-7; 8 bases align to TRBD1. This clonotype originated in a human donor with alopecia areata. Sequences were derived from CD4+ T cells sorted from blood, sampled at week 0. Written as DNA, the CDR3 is TGTGCCAGCAGTGGTGGACAGGGTTTCTTTTACGAGCAGTACTTC. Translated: CASSGGQGFFYEQYF.